This T cell receptor beta chain was captured by sequencing in a study of response to subunit inactivated influenza vaccine. V lost 4 bases, J lost 0 bases, and 10 bases stayed unmatched. Germline values: CDR1 LGHNA, CDR2 YNFKEQ. This CDR3 spans 20 amino acids. TCRdb reprocessed the RT-PCR reads with MiXCR, giving one entry per CDR3 protein. The sample holds 500,000 to 600,000 distinct CDR3 sequences, about 11% seen once. This clonotype was picked up a small number of times. The same sample was also used in a study of T cells expressing NK-cell markers. That source notes: For TCR beta, cDNA was produced by 5'RACE template switching with UMIs.

Sequenced material: PBMCs from blood, taken on the day of vaccination. The sequence was collected from a man aged 50 or older who received an inactivated influenza vaccine. The chain uses TRBV4-2 and TRBJ2-3; 16 nucleotides agree with TRBD2. The CDR3 is CASSLRAGTSGGGSTDTQYF. The CDR3 DNA is TGTGCCAGCAGCCTGAGGGCCGGGACTAGCGGGGGGGGAAGCACAGATACGCAGTATTTT.